This TCR beta chain comes out of a study of early T cells in non-severe SARS-CoV-2 infection. Study background: The authors sequenced bulk RNA from unsorted whole blood, leaving chains unpaired. Points from the study as a whole: CD4 and private specificities were missed by VDJdb matching, which favored anti-spike CD8 responses.

To note about this clonotype: Its antigen remains unknown.

The CDR3 spans 15 residues. Germline loops: CDR1 MNHEY, CDR2 SVGAGI. V dropped 6 bases and J dropped 4; count of bases not matched to a gene: 4. The protocol attached unique molecular identifiers to individual cDNA molecules. TCRdb analysed the 5' RACE reads with MiXCR anew, one entry per CDR3 protein. Of tens of thousands of distinct CDR3 sequences in the sample, almost 9.5% were seen once. The source is an adult who was a healthcare worker with PCR-confirmed SARS-CoV-2 infection or an uninfected control (not recorded which). The genes are TRBV6-5 and TRBJ2-1; 12 nucleotides align to TRBD2. The sample taken for sequencing was whole blood. The CDR3 protein is CASSHGTSGYNEQFF. The CDR3 DNA reads TGTGCCAGCAGCCACGGGACTAGCGGGTACAATGAGCAGTTCTTC.